This TCR beta chain was found in a study of OX40 agonist ivuxolimab in advanced cancers. Germline V gene lookup returns CDR1 PRHDT and CDR2 FYEKMQ (reference sequence). This CDR3 has 16 residues. Trimming took 4 bases from V and 4 from J; bases not matched to a gene: 8. The table came from immunoSEQ multiplex PCR; TCRdb's copy has only in-frame clones and leaves some out. The repertoire holds approximately 45,000 clones, roughly 94% seen once, with roughly 11% in the top ten. A single count supports this clone. Its antigen is undetermined. Findings of the study overall: Individuals who were partial responders at 0.1-3.0 mg/kg had clonal expansion that ranked among the lowest.

The TCR sequence derives from an adult with an advanced solid tumor such as melanoma, head and neck, liver or kidney cancer. The chain employs TRBV13 and TRBJ2-5; 11 bases are a match to TRBD2. The sample was CD4+ or CD8+ T cells sorted from blood, taken in a trial of the OX40 agonist ivuxolimab. CDR3 sequence: CASSSLLSGRGETQYF. The CDR3, as DNA: TGTGCCAGCAGCTCACTACTTAGCGGGAGGGGAGAGACCCAGTACTTC.